This T cell receptor beta chain was sequenced in a study of CD8+CD57+ T cells in acquired aplastic anemia. CD8+CD57+ cell expansion, shown by flow cytometry, had occurred in the patients selected for sequencing. Among the patients, none had received any therapy at the time of blood sampling. TCR beta VDJ and CDR3 were profiled, and genomic DNA was the template. A single record per CDR3 protein comes from TCRdb applying MiXCR to the reads. The sample carries approximately 130,000 distinct CDR3 sequences, about 40% recorded once. This clonotype has ten or more counts. Trimming left V 4 bases short and J 4 bases short, with 13 bases between. Germline-derived CDR1 and CDR2 are MNHNS and SASEGT. The CDR3 is 14 amino acids.

The chain joins TRBV6-1 to TRBJ1-1; D gene unclear. The TCR comes from a human donor with aplastic anemia. Sequenced sample: sorted CD4+, CD8+, or CD8+CD57+ T cells (not recorded which) from PBMCs. The CDR3 loop reads CASSAHMSPTEAFF. DNA for the CDR3: TGTGCCAGCAGTGCCCACATGAGCCCCACTGAAGCTTTCTTT.